This T cell receptor (beta chain) originates from a study of T cells expressing NK-cell markers. Looking at the study overall: One of the eight sequenced donors was seronegative, whereas the other seven were HCMV-seropositive. General observations from the study: The CD3+CD56-NKG2C+ fraction was also led by these clonotypes in a handful of donors. In a group of several donors, dominant NKG2C+ clonotypes represented about 1.0-7.5% of CD8+ T cells.

Germline CDR1 and CDR2: MNHEY and SVGAGI. The CDR3 runs 15 residues. After re-calling the 5' RACE reads, TCRdb lists one entry per CDR3 protein, DNA absent. The ten top clones account for about 12%, within a sample of about 140,000 distinct CDR3 sequences. Of note for this clonotype: Its antigen is currently unknown.

Sequenced sample: blood T cells: a sorted CD56 or NKG2C T cell subset, CD4+ or CD8+ T cells, or bulk PBMC T cells (not recorded which). V gene TRBV6-5 combines with J gene TRBJ2-3; there is no DNA to check the TCRdb D call of TRBD1. The source is a man in his late teens or twenties in good health. The CDR3: CASSYLGQSTDTQYF.